The 18 T cell receptor beta chains below all came from one sample that was sequenced in a study of shared clonotypes between healthy human individuals (dated by TCRdb to the early 2020s). The library came from the immunoSEQ multiplex PCR assay. Not all clones reach the TCRdb copy of this immuneACCESS table, which keeps in-frame sequences only. Checked studies attribute under half of the gap to unresolved V genes and leave the rest unexplained. This sample has some 2,500,000 clones in its table, and 93% of those were observed once. Jointly, the top ten make up roughly 0.36% of the sample. The sample consisted of naive CD4+ T cells from PBMCs. The cell subset or site tag for this specimen amounts to: CD45RA+ positively selected. The receptors shown here come from a man aged 18 to 29 in good health. Some clones in this sample may be carry-over from other donors' samples.

This CDR3 reads CASSLASPTEAFF. In nucleotides, the CDR3 is TGTGCCAGCAGCTTAGCATCCCCCACTGAAGCTTTCTTT. The J gene is TRBJ1-1, the V gene TRBV11-2; D unclear. The V and J ends lost 1 base and 4 bases respectively, with 7 bases between them. The CDR3 covers 13 residues. Germline V gene lookup returns CDR1 SGHAT and CDR2 FQNNGV.

The chain has TRBV7-2 and TRBJ2-1; D perhaps matches TRBD2 (6 bases). With 4 bases removed from V and 2 bases from J, the gap between germline ends came to 12 bases. CDR1 is SGHTA, CDR2 FQGNSA, per germline. The CDR3 contains 15 residues. This CDR3 reads CASSWEEGTYNEQFF. For the CDR3, the DNA is TGTGCCAGCAGCTGGGAGGAGGGAACCTACAATGAGCAGTTCTTC.

The rearrangement joins TRBV29-1 to TRBJ1-5, with TRBD1 matching over 9 bases. From germline, CDR1 is SQVTM and CDR2 ANQGSEA. CDR3 length equals 13 residues. Trimming removed 6 bases from V and 7 bases from J; junction bases left unmatched: 7. The DNA of the CDR3 is TGCAGCGTGGCCCGACAGGGGGGGCAGCCCCAGCATTTT. Translation gives CSVARQGGQPQHF. Combining the CDR3 with reference TRBV29-1 and TRBJ1-5 gives the whole variable domain SAVISQKPSRDICQRGTSLTIQCQVDSQVTMMFWYRQQPGQSLTLIATANQGSEATYESGFVIDKFPISRPNLTFSTLTVSNMSPEDSSIYLCSVARQGGQPQHFGDGTRLSIL.

This clone was observed a single time. The chain couples TRBV7-2 to TRBJ2-5; the D is unclear. V dropped 2 bases and J dropped 1 base, with 5 bases sitting between them. The CDR3 has 13 amino acids. Germline CDR1 is SGHTA and CDR2 is FQGNSA. In DNA, the CDR3 is TGTGCCAGCAGCTTAATCACCCAAGAGACCCAGTACTTC. Translated: CASSLITQETQYF.

V is TRBV7-8 and J is TRBJ2-1, with 9 bases aligning to TRBD1. Germline V lookup: CDR1 SGHVS, CDR2 FQNEAQ. The CDR3 has 19 amino acids. J gave up 5 bases and V 2 bases, and 16 bases lay outside the gene matches. The CDR3 here is CASSLKMSWGQGPNNEQFF. The CDR3 DNA reads as TGTGCCAGCAGCTTAAAGATGTCCTGGGGACAGGGTCCTAACAATGAGCAGTTCTTC.

This clone was counted a few times. The rearrangement links TRBV9 to TRBJ1-2; D remains unclear. V gave up 4 bases and J gave up 8 bases, with 15 bases separating them. The length of the CDR3 is 13 residues. Germline V gene sequence: CDR1 SGDLS, CDR2 YYNGEE. CDR3 protein: CASSPTPGRGYTF. The CDR3 DNA follows: TGTGCCAGCAGCCCTACCCCGGGGAGGGGCTACACCTTC.

J is TRBJ1-3 and V is TRBV4-1, with D possibly TRBD1 on 6 matching bases. The CDR3 runs to 18 residues. Per germline, CDR1 MGHRA and CDR2 YSYEKL. Trimming shortened V by 1 base and J by 2 bases, and 18 bases separated the two germline ends. CDR3 nucleotides: TGCGCCAGCAGCCAAGGGGCCAGGGGTACATCAACTGGAAACACCATATATTTT. Its translation: CASSQGARGTSTGNTIYF.

The V and J genes are TRBV5-4 and TRBJ2-1; tentatively, D is TRBD1 or TRBD2 (5 bases each). V lost 0 bases to trimming and J lost 6 bases, with 10 bases between them. The CDR3 runs 14 residues. Germline V gene lookup returns CDR1 SGHNT and CDR2 YYREEE (reference sequence). The CDR3 DNA reads TGTGCCAGCAGCTTGGTTTCAGGGACCAATGAGCAGTTCTTC. Encoded protein: CASSLVSGTNEQFF.

This chain joins TRBV9 and TRBJ1-1; D uncertain. V gave up 0 bases and J gave up 0 bases, with 12 bases separating them. This CDR3 contains 16 residues. CDR1 and CDR2 (germline): SGDLS, YYNGEE. CDR3 DNA: TGTGCCAGCAGCGTAGGGACGAGCCAAATGAACACTGAAGCTTTCTTT. Protein: CASSVGTSQMNTEAFF.

This clone was picked up one time. V usage is TRBV4-1 and J usage is TRBJ2-6; D possibly corresponds to TRBD2 (5 bases). CDR1 is MGHRA and CDR2 is YSYEKL in the germline V gene. V lost 4 bases to trimming and J lost 2 bases, with 15 bases between them. There are 17 residues in the CDR3. In DNA form, the CDR3 reads TGCGCCAGCAGCCCAACCCAGCTAGCTACTGGGGCCAACGTCCTGACTTTC. It is translated as CASSPTQLATGANVLTF.

The chain links TRBV10-2 to TRBJ2-7, with 7 bases aligning to TRBD2. The CDR3 extends over 18 amino acids. Trimming cost V 0 bases and J 3 bases; bases outside gene matches: 14. Germline V gene lookup returns CDR1 WSHSY and CDR2 SAAADI. The CDR3 reads CASSESRTSAGRFYEQYF. In nucleotides, the CDR3 is TGCGCCAGCAGTGAGTCCCGGACCTCAGCGGGAAGGTTCTACGAGCAGTACTTC.

The chain carries TRBV9 and TRBJ2-3; 8 bases line up with TRBD1. The germline V gene encodes CDR1 SGDLS and CDR2 YYNGEE. The J segment lost 3 bases and the V segment lost 4 bases, leaving 13 bases of the junction unmatched. The CDR3 length is 17 residues. The CDR3 bases are TGTGCCAGCAGCAGGGGGTTGTCGACAGGGGAAACAGATACGCAGTATTTT. Translating it yields CASSRGLSTGETDTQYF.

This clone was observed a handful of times. This sequence joins TRBV4-3 and TRBJ1-1; the match to TRBD1 covers 7 bases. The length of the CDR3 is 15 residues. The junction had 5 bases not matched to a gene; V was cut back by 0 bases and J by 4 bases. Germline V gene sequence: CDR1 LGHNA, CDR2 YSLEER. CDR3 protein: CASSQERNRGTEAFF. The CDR3 DNA reads TGCGCCAGCAGCCAAGAGCGAAACAGGGGCACTGAAGCTTTCTTT.

The genes are TRBV4-3 and TRBJ2-1; 10 bases agree with TRBD2. The CDR3 runs to 17 residues. CDR1 is LGHNA, CDR2 YSLEER, per germline. V lost 3 bases and J lost 0; bases outside the gene matches: 5. Here the CDR3 DNA reads TGCGCCAGCAGCCATAACCCTAGCGGGAGCTCCTACAATGAGCAGTTCTTC. It encodes CASSHNPSGSSYNEQFF.

The genes are TRBV4-3 and TRBJ1-1; D gene ambiguous. The CDR3 sequence is 15 residues long. With 4 bases removed from V and 1 base from J, the gap between germline ends came to 13 bases. CDR1 LGHNA and CDR2 YSLEER come from the germline V gene. The CDR3 region is CASSPGRLTNTEAFF. The CDR3 DNA is TGCGCCAGCAGCCCTGGCAGGCTCACGAACACTGAAGCTTTCTTT.

The chain couples TRBV5-5 to TRBJ2-7, with D maybe TRBD1 (7 bases). The V and J ends lost 1 base and 0 bases respectively, with 14 bases between them. The CDR3 is 16 residues long. Germline V CDR1 and CDR2: SGHKS, YYEKEE (reference sequence). CDR3 residues: CASSLRGTASSYEQYF. The CDR3 coding sequence is TGTGCCAGCAGCTTGCGCGGGACAGCGAGCTCCTACGAGCAGTACTTC.

The chain combines TRBV10-3 with TRBJ1-2; possibly TRBD1 for D (5 bases). The CDR3 totals 14 residues. The V gene's germline CDR1 is ENHRY and CDR2 SYGVKD. Trimming cost V 4 bases and J 1 base, with 10 bases left between them. DNA for the CDR3: TGTGCCATCAGTGTCAGCCAGGGTAACTATGGCTACACCTTC. This codes for CAISVSQGNYGYTF.

The chain joins TRBV5-5 to TRBJ1-5; D is uncertain. The CDR3 spans 14 residues. Germline loops: CDR1 SGHKS, CDR2 YYEKEE (reference sequence). V was clipped by 0 bases and J by 4 bases, with 8 bases between them. The CDR3 is CASSLGQDNQPQHF. The CDR3 DNA reads as TGTGCCAGCAGCTTGGGGCAAGATAATCAGCCCCAGCATTTT.